The source of this TCR beta chain is a study of cytomegalovirus exposure and HLA in healthy donors. Study observations and caveats: A link between a missense DCLRE1C variant and TCR beta V- and J-gene trimming emerged from a later analysis. The analysis excluded some indistinguishable V segments, including TRBV6-2 and TRBV6-3. Later examination showed HLA-associated TCR beta chains had greater clonal expansion than equally common others.

As regards this clone: Antigen specificity is unknown.

The trim removed 5 bases at V and 0 bases at J, leaving 6 bases unmatched. Germline assignment: CDR1 SGHNT and CDR2 YENEEA. The CDR3 has 16 amino acids. PCR involved 60 Vbeta and 13 Jbeta primers. Generated by immunoSEQ multiplex PCR, the TCRdb table keeps only in-frame clones and is missing some. The sample yields roughly 86,000 clones, approximately 68% seen once. The sample comprised PBMCs. The chain carries TRBV11-3 and TRBJ2-1; 8 bases line up with TRBD2. The source of this sequence is a woman aged 45 to 65 in good health and CMV-seropositive. Written as DNA, the CDR3 is TGTGCCAGCAGCCCAAACAGCGGGGGCTCCTACAATGAGCAGTTCTTC. Protein product: CASSPNSGGSYNEQFF.